These T cell receptor beta chains were read from a single sample in a study of early T cells in non-severe SARS-CoV-2 infection. Using its own MiXCR run on the 5' RACE reads, TCRdb lists one record per CDR3 protein. The sample yields about 84,000 distinct CDR3 sequences, around 10% seen once. Sequenced input: whole blood. The receptor set was obtained from an adult who was a healthcare worker with PCR-confirmed SARS-CoV-2 infection or an uninfected control (not recorded which). Both conserved end residues are part of each CDR3. D genes are given only for firm matches. Some rows have no size entry. The others give once, few or many, or a class for an expanded clone.

v_gene,abundance,d_gene,j_gene,CDR3nt,CDR3aa
TRBV7-9,few,TRBD1,TRBJ2-1,TGTGCCAGCAGCCTCGGACAGGGGCTAAGCAATGAGCAGTTCTTC,CASSLGQGLSNEQFF
TRBV20-1,-,TRBD2,TRBJ2-7,TGCAGTGCTAGAGATCAGGGGGTTAGGAGTGGCGGGAGGGTTACCTACGAGCAGTACTTC,CSARDQGVRSGGRVTYEQYF
TRBV5-4,many,TRBD2,TRBJ2-5,TGTGCCAGCAGCTTGGTAGCTAGCGGGGAAGAGACCCAGTACTTC,CASSLVASGEETQYF
TRBV28,many,-,TRBJ1-5,TGTGCCAGCAGTCCGCCGCCCAGGGTTCGTAGCAATCAGCCCCAGCATTTT,CASSPPPRVRSNQPQHF
TRBV7-8,many,-,TRBJ1-2,TGTGCCAGCAGCTTCCTCCCCGAGTCCGTGGGCTATGGCTACACCTTC,CASSFLPESVGYGYTF
TRBV15,many,-,TRBJ2-2,TGTGCCACCAGCAGAGAGAGGCTTGCCGGGGAGCTGTTTTTT,CATSRERLAGELFF
TRBV12-5,few,TRBD1,TRBJ1-1,TGTGCTAGTGTCTTCGACAGGGCGGCTTTCTTT,CASVFDRAAFF
TRBV7-2,-,-,TRBJ1-2,TGTGCCAGCAGCCTATACGGGTTCTATGGCTACACCTTC,CASSLYGFYGYTF
TRBV2,-,-,TRBJ2-5,TGTGCCAGCATGCGGGGAGGGACCCAGTACTTC,CASMRGGTQYF
TRBV9,few,-,TRBJ2-7,TGTGCCAGCAGCCGAGAGGGTAGCTCCCAGAATTACGAGCAGTACTTC,CASSREGSSQNYEQYF
TRBV5-1,-,TRBD2,TRBJ2-1,TGCGCCAGCAGCTTGAGGGCGGGAGGGACCAATGAGCAGTTCTTC,CASSLRAGGTNEQFF
TRBV12-3/TRBV12-4,many,-,TRBJ2-1,TGTGCCAGCAGTTTAGTGGCGTTTGATTCAGCCCACAATGAGCAGTTCTTC,CASSLVAFDSAHNEQFF
TRBV7-9,few,-,TRBJ1-2,TGTGCCAGCAGCTTGTCCCGGGCGGACTATGGCTACACCTTC,CASSLSRADYGYTF
TRBV9,many,TRBD2,TRBJ2-7,TGTGCCAGCAGCGTAGGGACGGGGGGGACCTACGAGCAGTACTTC,CASSVGTGGTYEQYF
TRBV5-5,many,-,TRBJ2-6,TGTGCCAGCACCCAGTGGGGGGGCCTGACCTCTGGGGCCAACGTCCTGACTTTC,CASTQWGGLTSGANVLTF
TRBV10-3,few,-,TRBJ2-7,TGTGCCATCAGTGGAAGAACAGGGCCCACCTACGAGCAGTACTTC,CAISGRTGPTYEQYF
TRBV28,-,-,TRBJ1-5,TGTGCCAGCCGCAACCAAGTTGGGGAGCCCCAGCATTTT,CASRNQVGEPQHF
TRBV7-9,-,-,TRBJ2-5,TGTGCCAGCGTCAAGGGTAGCGGACAAGAGACCCAGTACTTC,CASVKGSGQETQYF
TRBV12-3/TRBV12-4,many,TRBD2,TRBJ2-1,TGTGCCAGCAGTTTCGGTAGCGGGGGGTCGAATGAGCAGTTCTTC,CASSFGSGGSNEQFF
TRBV18,many,-,TRBJ2-1,TGTGCCAGCTCACCCCGGGGTGTCTCCTACAATGAGCAGTTCTTC,CASSPRGVSYNEQFF
TRBV11-2,few,TRBD1,TRBJ2-7,TGTGCCAGCAGCACCCTCAGGGGGCCCATGCGGGAGCAGTACTTC,CASSTLRGPMREQYF
TRBV28,-,-,TRBJ2-7,TGTGCCAGCAAAGCTCCTTACAAACCGTACGAGCAGTACTTC,CASKAPYKPYEQYF
TRBV4-1,many,-,TRBJ1-1,TGCGCCAGCAGCCAACCCGGGACAAACGAAGCTTTCTTT,CASSQPGTNEAFF
TRBV12-3/TRBV12-4,few,-,TRBJ2-6,TGTGCCAGCAGTTATGGTGACGGAAACTCTGGGGCCAACGTCCTGACTTTC,CASSYGDGNSGANVLTF
TRBV10-2,many,-,TRBJ2-2,TGCGCCAGCAGTGGGCCGACTCCGAACACCGGGGAGCTGTTTTTT,CASSGPTPNTGELFF
TRBV5-4,-,-,TRBJ2-1,TGTGCCAGCAGCTTGGCCTTGACTAGTAGCAATGAGCAGTTCTTC,CASSLALTSSNEQFF
TRBV7-9,many,-,TRBJ1-6,TGTGCCAGCAGCACTAATAATTCACCCCTCCACTTT,CASSTNNSPLHF
TRBV6-5,-,-,TRBJ2-1,TGTGCCAGCAGTACCGACGGGTACCCTAGTTTCAATGAGCAGTTCTTC,CASSTDGYPSFNEQFF
TRBV7-2,many,TRBD2,TRBJ2-2,TGTGCCAGCAGCTTATTCGGCGGGGGAGGTTCCACCGGGGAGCTGTTTTTT,CASSLFGGGGSTGELFF
TRBV4-1,many,TRBD1,TRBJ1-5,TGCGCCAGCAGCCAAGATCCTTTGACAGGGTCTTATCAGCCCCAGCATTTT,CASSQDPLTGSYQPQHF
TRBV28,many,-,TRBJ2-2,TGTGCCAGCAGTAAGCCCGCCGGGGAGCTGTTTTTT,CASSKPAGELFF
TRBV18,many,-,TRBJ2-7,TGTGCCAGCTCACCCGAAAGTGATACCCCCTACGAGCAGTACTTC,CASSPESDTPYEQYF
TRBV28,few,-,TRBJ1-1,TGTGCCAGCAGTCCCCTCTGGGGCACTGAAGCTTTCTTT,CASSPLWGTEAFF
TRBV5-1,-,TRBD2,TRBJ2-7,TGCGCCAGCAGCTTTCGGCAGATATCGAGCGGGACCTCCTACGAGCAGTACTTC,CASSFRQISSGTSYEQYF
TRBV11-3,many,-,TRBJ2-7,TGTGCCAGCAGCCCCCGGACCTCCTTCTACGAGCAGTACTTC,CASSPRTSFYEQYF
TRBV18,-,TRBD2,TRBJ2-7,TGTGCCAGCTCTGAAGCTAGCGGGGGGGCCTACGAGCAGTACTTC,CASSEASGGAYEQYF
TRBV5-1,many,-,TRBJ2-6,TGCGCCAGCAGCTCGTTGGTCGGGCTGTCTGGGGCCAACGTCCTGACTTTC,CASSSLVGLSGANVLTF
TRBV6-1,once,-,TRBJ2-7,TGTGCCAGCAACGTCCGGGACTACGAGCAGTACTTC,CASNVRDYEQYF
TRBV6-5,many,TRBD1,TRBJ2-7,TGTGCCAGCAGGGAGACAGGGTTCGGAGTAGGGTCCTACGAGCAGTACTTC,CASRETGFGVGSYEQYF
TRBV3-1,few,-,TRBJ2-1,TGTGCCAGCAGCCAAGATAAGGGCTATGAGCAGTTCTTC,CASSQDKGYEQFF